This entry concerns a single T cell receptor beta chain. The sample belongs to a study of blood T cell repertoires in COVID-19. Study-level information: The origin of the acute and convalescent COVID-19 samples was the United States, Italy and Spain. PBMCs, B-cell-depleted T cells, or T cells provided the cDNA or gDNA that made up the material.

The CDR3 extends over 15 amino acids. V was pared by 3 bases and J by 7 bases, with 6 bases of the junction left unmatched. Germline loops: CDR1 MDHEN, CDR2 SYDVKM. Here immunoSEQ multiplex PCR was the method, and the copy in TCRdb shows in-frame clones only, minus some. The sample lists 250,000 to 350,000 clones, more than 70% occurring once. The participants were between about 18 and 90 years old and came from 24 US areas. Donors in Cohort 3 who had recovered were those with two negative PCRs, healthcare professional clearance, or resolution of their symptoms. This chain uses TRBV28 with TRBJ1-6; 7 bases are shared with TRBD1. The TCR sequence derives from a woman in her thirties who had recovered from COVID-19. Sequenced sample: PBMCs or T cells enriched from blood (not recorded which). The CDR3 nucleotides are TGTGCCAGCAGTTTTCTAGACAGGGAAAATTCACCCCTCCACTTT. Residues: CASSFLDRENSPLHF.